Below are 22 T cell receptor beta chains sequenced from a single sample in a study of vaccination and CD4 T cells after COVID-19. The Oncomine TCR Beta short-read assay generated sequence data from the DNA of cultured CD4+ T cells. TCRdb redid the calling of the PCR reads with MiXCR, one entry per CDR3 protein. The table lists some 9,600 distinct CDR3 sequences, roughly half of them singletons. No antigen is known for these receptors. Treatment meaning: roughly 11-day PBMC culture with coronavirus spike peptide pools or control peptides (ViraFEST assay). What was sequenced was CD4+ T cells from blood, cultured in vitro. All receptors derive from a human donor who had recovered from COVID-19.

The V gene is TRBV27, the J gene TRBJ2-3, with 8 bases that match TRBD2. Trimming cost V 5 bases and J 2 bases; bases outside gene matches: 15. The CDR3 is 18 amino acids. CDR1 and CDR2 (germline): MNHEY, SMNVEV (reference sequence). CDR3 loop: CASSPRQGSGKYTDTQYF. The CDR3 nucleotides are TGTGCCAGCAGTCCGAGGCAAGGTAGCGGGAAATACACAGATACGCAGTATTTT.

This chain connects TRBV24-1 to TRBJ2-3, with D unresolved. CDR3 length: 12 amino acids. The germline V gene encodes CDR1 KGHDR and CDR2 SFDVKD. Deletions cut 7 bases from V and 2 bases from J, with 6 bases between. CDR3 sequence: CATRAATDTQYF. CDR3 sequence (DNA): TGTGCCACCAGGGCAGCCACAGATACGCAGTATTTT.

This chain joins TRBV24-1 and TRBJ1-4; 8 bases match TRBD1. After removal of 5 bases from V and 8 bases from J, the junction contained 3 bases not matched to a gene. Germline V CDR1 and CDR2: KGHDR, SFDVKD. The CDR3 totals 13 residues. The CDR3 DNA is TGTGCCACCAGTGCAGGGGGCGAAGAAAAACTGTTTTTT. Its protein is CATSAGGEEKLFF.

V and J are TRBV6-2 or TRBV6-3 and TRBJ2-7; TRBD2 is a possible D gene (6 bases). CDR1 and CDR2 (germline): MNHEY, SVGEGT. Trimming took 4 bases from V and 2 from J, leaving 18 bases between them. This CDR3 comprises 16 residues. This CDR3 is CASSSPVGRTTYEQYF. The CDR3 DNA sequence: TGTGCCAGCAGTTCCCCGGTTGGGAGGACCACCTACGAGCAGTACTTC.

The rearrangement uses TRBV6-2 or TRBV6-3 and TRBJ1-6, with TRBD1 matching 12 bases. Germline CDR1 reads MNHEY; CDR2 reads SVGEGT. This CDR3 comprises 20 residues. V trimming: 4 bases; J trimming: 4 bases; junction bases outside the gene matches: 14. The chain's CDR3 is CASSSTPIRDRGRYNSPLHF. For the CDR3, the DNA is TGTGCCAGCAGTTCGACCCCAATCCGGGACAGGGGGCGTTATAATTCACCCCTCCACTTT.

CDR3: CASSDPGLFQPQHF. The CDR3 coding sequence is TGTGCCAGTAGTGATCCGGGACTTTTTCAGCCCCAGCATTTT. This chain links TRBV19 with TRBJ1-5, with D maybe TRBD1 (5 bases). Germline assignment: CDR1 LNHDA and CDR2 SQIVND (reference sequence). The germline V and J ends were trimmed by 5 bases and 6 bases, with 14 bases remaining between them. The CDR3 is 14 amino acids.

CDR3: CASSLLTGGLNYGYTF. Here the CDR3 DNA reads TGTGCCAGCAGTTTATTGACAGGGGGACTAAACTATGGCTACACCTTC. The chain joins TRBV27 to TRBJ1-2, with 9 bases identical to TRBD1. The J segment lost 2 bases and the V segment lost 1 base, leaving 5 bases of the junction unmatched. Per germline, CDR1 MNHEY and CDR2 SMNVEV (reference sequence). CDR3 length equals 16 residues.

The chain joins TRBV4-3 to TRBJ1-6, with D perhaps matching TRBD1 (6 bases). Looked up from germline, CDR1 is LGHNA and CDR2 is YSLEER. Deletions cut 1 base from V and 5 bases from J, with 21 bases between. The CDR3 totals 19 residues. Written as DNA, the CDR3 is TGCGCCAGCAGCCAAGTTTTAGAACAGGGTGTAGCCAATAATTCACCCCTCCACTTT. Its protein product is CASSQVLEQGVANNSPLHF.

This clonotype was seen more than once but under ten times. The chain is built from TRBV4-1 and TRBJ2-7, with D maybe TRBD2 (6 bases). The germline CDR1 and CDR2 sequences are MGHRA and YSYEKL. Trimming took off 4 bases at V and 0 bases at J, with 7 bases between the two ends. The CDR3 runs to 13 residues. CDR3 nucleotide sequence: TGCGCCAGCAGCCCGACTAGCTCCTACGAGCAGTACTTC. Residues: CASSPTSSYEQYF.

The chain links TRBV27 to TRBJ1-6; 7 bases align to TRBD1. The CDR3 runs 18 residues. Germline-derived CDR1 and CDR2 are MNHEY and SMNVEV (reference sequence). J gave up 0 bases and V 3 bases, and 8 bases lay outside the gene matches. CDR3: CASSFRNRGLSYNSPLHF. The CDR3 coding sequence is TGTGCCAGCAGTTTCCGAAACAGGGGCCTCTCCTATAATTCACCCCTCCACTTT.

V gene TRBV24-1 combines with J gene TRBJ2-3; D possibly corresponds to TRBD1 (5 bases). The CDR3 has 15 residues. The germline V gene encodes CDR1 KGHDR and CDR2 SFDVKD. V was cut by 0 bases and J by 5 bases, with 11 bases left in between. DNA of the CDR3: TGTGCCACCAGTGATTTGAACAGGACGATAGATACGCAGTATTTT. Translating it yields CATSDLNRTIDTQYF.

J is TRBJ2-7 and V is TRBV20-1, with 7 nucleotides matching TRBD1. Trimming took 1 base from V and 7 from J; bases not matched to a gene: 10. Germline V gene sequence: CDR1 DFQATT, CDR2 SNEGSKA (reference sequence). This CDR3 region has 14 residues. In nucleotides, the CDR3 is TGCAGTGCTAGAGCCCCGACAGGGCCGCGGGAGCAGTACTTC. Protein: CSARAPTGPREQYF.

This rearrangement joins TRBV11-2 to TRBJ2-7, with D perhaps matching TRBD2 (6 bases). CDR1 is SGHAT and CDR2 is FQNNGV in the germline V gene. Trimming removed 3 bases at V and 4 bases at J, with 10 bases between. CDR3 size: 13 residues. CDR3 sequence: CASSLTSFYEQYF. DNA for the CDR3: TGTGCCAGCAGCTTGACTAGTTTTTACGAGCAGTACTTC.

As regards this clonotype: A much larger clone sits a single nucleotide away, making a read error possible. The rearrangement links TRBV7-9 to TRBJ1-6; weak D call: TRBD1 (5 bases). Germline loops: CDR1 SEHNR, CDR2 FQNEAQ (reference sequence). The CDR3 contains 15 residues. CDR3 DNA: TGTGCCAGCAGCTTCCTGGACGGGGGGAGTTCACCCCCCCACTTT. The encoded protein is CASSFLDGGSSPPHF.

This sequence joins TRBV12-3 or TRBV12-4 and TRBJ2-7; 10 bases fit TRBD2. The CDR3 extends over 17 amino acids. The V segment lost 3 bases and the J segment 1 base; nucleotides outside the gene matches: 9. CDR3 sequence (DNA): TGTGCCAGCAGTTTGGTCAGCGGGAGGGCCTGGTCCTACGAGCAGTACTTC. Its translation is CASSLVSGRAWSYEQYF.

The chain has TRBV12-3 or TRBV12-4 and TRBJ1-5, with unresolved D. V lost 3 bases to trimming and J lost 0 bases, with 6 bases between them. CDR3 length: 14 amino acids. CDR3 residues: CASSLAHSNQPQHF. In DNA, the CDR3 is TGTGCCAGCAGTTTGGCTCATAGCAATCAGCCCCAGCATTTT.

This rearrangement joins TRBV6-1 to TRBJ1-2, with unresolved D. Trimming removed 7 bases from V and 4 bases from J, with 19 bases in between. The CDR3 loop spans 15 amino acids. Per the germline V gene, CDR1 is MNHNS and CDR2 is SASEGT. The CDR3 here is CASTSGQDGSYGYTF. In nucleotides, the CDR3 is TGTGCCAGCACCAGTGGGCAGGATGGAAGCTATGGCTACACCTTC.

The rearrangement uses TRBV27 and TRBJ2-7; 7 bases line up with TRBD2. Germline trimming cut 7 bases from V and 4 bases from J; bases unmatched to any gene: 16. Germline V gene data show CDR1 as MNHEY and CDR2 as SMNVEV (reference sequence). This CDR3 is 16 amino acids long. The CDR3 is CASTLKAGWGRYEQYF. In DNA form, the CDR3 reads TGTGCCAGCACCTTAAAAGCGGGATGGGGTAGGTACGAGCAGTACTTC.

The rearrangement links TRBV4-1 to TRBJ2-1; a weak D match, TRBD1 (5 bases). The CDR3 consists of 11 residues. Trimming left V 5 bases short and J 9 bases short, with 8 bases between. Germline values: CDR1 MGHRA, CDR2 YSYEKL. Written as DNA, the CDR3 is TGCGCCAGCAGCGACCAGGGTGAGCAGTTCTTC. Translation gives CASSDQGEQFF.

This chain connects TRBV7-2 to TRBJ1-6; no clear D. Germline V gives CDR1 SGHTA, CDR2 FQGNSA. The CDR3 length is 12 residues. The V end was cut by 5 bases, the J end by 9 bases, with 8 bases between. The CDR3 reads CASSPRGSPLHF. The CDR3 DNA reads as TGTGCCAGCAGCCCCCGTGGTTCACCCCTCCACTTT.

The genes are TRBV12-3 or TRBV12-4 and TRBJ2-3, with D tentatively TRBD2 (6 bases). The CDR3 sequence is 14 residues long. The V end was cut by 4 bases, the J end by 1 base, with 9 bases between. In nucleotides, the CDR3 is TGTGCCAGCAGTTACCCGGGAGGCACAGATACGCAGTATTTT. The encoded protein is CASSYPGGTDTQYF.

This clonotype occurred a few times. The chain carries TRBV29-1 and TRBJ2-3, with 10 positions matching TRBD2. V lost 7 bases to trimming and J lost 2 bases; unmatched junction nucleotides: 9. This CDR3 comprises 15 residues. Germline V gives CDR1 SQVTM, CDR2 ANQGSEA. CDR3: CSALSGRVDTDTQYF. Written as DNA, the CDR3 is TGCAGCGCGCTCAGCGGGAGGGTCGACACAGATACGCAGTATTTT.